A single sample is the source of the 15 T cell receptor beta chains below, sequenced in a study of blood T cells in healthy people across ages. For the second PCR, which ran for 7 to 11 cycles, a sample-barcoded 5' primer and a J-beta primer mix were used. TCRdb processed the 5' RACE reads anew with MiXCR; each CDR3 protein has one entry. The table has about 1.5 million distinct CDR3 sequences, approximately 42% seen once. The sequenced sample consisted of blood. These receptors were collected from a woman aged 18-29 years in good health.

This clonotype was counted many times. The chain has TRBV18 and TRBJ1-1, with a tentative D call TRBD1 (6 bases). This CDR3 comprises 13 residues. The germline V gene has CDR1 KGHSH and CDR2 LQKENI. Trimming stripped 8 bases from V and 1 base from J, with 11 bases between. Here the CDR3 DNA reads TGTGCCAGCAGCCCGACAGGGAACACTGAAGCTTTCTTT. Translated, it gives CASSPTGNTEAFF.

A word on this clonotype: Because the CDR3's place on the DNA is in doubt, the DNA is left out and the CDR3 is given as listed by TCRdb. V usage is TRBV6-1 and J usage is TRBJ1-5. CDR1 and CDR2 (germline): MNHNS, SASEGT. The CDR3 adds up to 14 amino acids, both ends counted. The CDR3 protein is CPAVRVDAISPSIF.

The rearrangement uses TRBV20-1 and TRBJ2-1, with a tentative D call TRBD2 (6 bases). Trimming shortened V by 6 bases and J by 1 base, and 19 bases separated the two germline ends. CDR3 length: 16 residues. Germline lookup yields CDR1 DFQATT and CDR2 SNEGSKA (reference sequence). Here the CDR3 DNA reads TGCAGTGCCCTCAATCGGGGCGGGAAATCCTACAATGAGCAGTTCTTC. Its protein product is CSALNRGGKSYNEQFF.

The chain recombines TRBV21-1 with TRBJ2-3; whether TRBD2, the table's D call, matches the DNA was not checked. TRBV21-1 is noted as a pseudogene. The CDR3 length is 14 residues. CDR3 coding DNA: TGTGCCAGCAGCATGGGGAGGGGCACAGATACGCAGTATTTT. Translating it yields CASSMGRGTDTQYF.

On this clonotype itself: This may come from a read error, since a much larger clone is one base off. The chain links TRBV4-3 to TRBJ2-3; no firm D call. CDR3 length: 14 amino acids. Germline loops: CDR1 LGHNA, CDR2 YSLEER. This chain's CDR3 is CASGQDYTADTQYF. The DNA of the CDR3 is TGCGCCAGCGGCCAAGATTACACTGCAGATACGCAGTATTTT.

This clonotype was found a few times. The rearrangement joins TRBV7-2 to TRBJ1-2, with a tentative D call TRBD1 (5 bases). The CDR3 is 14 residues long. Germline V gene sequence: CDR1 SGHTA, CDR2 FQGNSA. Trimming stripped 4 bases from V and 4 bases from J, with 13 bases between. CDR3 protein: CASSSSGQGYGYTF. CDR3 sequence (DNA): TGTGCCAGCAGCTCTAGCGGGCAGGGCTATGGCTACACCTTC. The variable domain in full, with the rest retrieved from reference TRBV7-2 and TRBJ1-2, is GAGVSQSPSNKVTEKGKDVELRCDPISGHTALYWYRQSLGQGLEFLIYFQGNSAPDKSGLPSDRFSAERTGGSVSTLTIQRTQQEDSAVYLCASSSSGQGYGYTFGSGTRLTVV.

The chain is built from TRBV5-1 and TRBJ2-3; D gene ambiguous. Germline lookup yields CDR1 SGHRS and CDR2 YFSETQ. V was shortened by 4 bases and J by 2 bases, with 11 bases between the two germline ends. The CDR3 extends over 14 amino acids. CDR3 in DNA: TGCGCCAGCAGCACTATCACGTTCACAGATACGCAGTATTTT. Translating it yields CASSTITFTDTQYF.

The CDR3 sequence: CSVEGTGYQETQYF. Here the CDR3 DNA reads TGCAGCGTTGAAGGCACAGGTTACCAAGAGACCCAGTACTTC. The J gene is TRBJ2-5, the V gene TRBV29-1; D is possibly TRBD1 (5 bases). V was clipped by 1 base and J by 0 bases, with 9 bases between them. Germline CDR1 SQVTM, CDR2 ANQGSEA. This CDR3 is built from 14 residues.

This chain connects TRBV5-1 to TRBJ2-5; the match to TRBD2 covers 12 bases. The J segment lost 5 bases and the V segment lost 4 bases, leaving 9 bases of the junction unmatched. Per germline, CDR1 SGHRS and CDR2 YFSETQ. This CDR3 region has 16 residues. CDR3 region: CASSARLAGDPETQYF. For the CDR3, the DNA is TGCGCCAGCAGCGCACGACTAGCGGGAGACCCCGAGACCCAGTACTTC.

The V and J genes are TRBV20-1 and TRBJ1-2; 8 bases fit TRBD1. The CDR3 is made up of 12 amino acids. CDR1 and CDR2 from the germline V gene are DFQATT and SNEGSKA (reference sequence). J was trimmed by 4 bases and V by 5 bases; bases with no gene match: 3. CDR3 protein: CSAGDRRYGYTF. Written as DNA, the CDR3 is TGCAGTGCTGGGGACAGGCGCTATGGCTACACCTTC.

This clonotype was seen only a few times. This chain links TRBV4-1 with TRBJ1-2; perhaps TRBD1 as D (6 bases). The ends were cut back, 1 base at V and 5 bases at J, with 14 bases in the middle. Germline-derived CDR1 and CDR2 are MGHRA and YSYEKL. The length of the CDR3 is 15 residues. This CDR3 reads CASSQVGKGVYGYTF. The DNA of the CDR3 is TGCGCCAGCAGCCAAGTGGGCAAGGGGGTATATGGCTACACCTTC.

The chain uses TRBV11-2 and TRBJ2-3, with TRBD2 matching 8 bases. This CDR3 has 15 amino acids. V was clipped by 3 bases and J by 6 bases; unmatched bases: 8. In germline, CDR1 is SGHAT, CDR2 FQNNGV. CDR3 residues: CASSFQGGGRDTQYF. DNA for the CDR3: TGTGCCAGCAGCTTTCAGGGCGGGGGGCGGGATACGCAGTATTTT.

This clonotype was seen a handful of times. V usage is TRBV4-3 and J usage is TRBJ2-1, with TRBD2 matching over 8 bases. The trim removed 0 bases at V and 1 base at J, leaving 5 bases unmatched. The CDR3 has 17 residues. Germline V gene sequence: CDR1 LGHNA, CDR2 YSLEER. The CDR3 bases are TGCGCCAGCAGCCAAGAGACAGCGGGGGCGTCCTACAATGAGCAGTTCTTC. It yields the protein CASSQETAGASYNEQFF.

This clonotype has only one observation. The rearrangement joins TRBV6-6 to TRBJ1-5, with 7 positions matching TRBD1. CDR1 is MNHNY, CDR2 SVGAGI, per germline (reference sequence). The CDR3 runs to 16 residues. With 6 bases clipped from V and 0 bases from J, the junction kept 8 bases outside the gene matches. DNA of the CDR3: TGTGCCAGCAGACCCCGACAGGGCTATAGCAATCAGCCCCAGCATTTT. It is translated as CASRPRQGYSNQPQHF.

This clonotype showed up many times. The chain has TRBV12-3 or TRBV12-4 and TRBJ2-1, with a possible D match to TRBD2 (6 bases). This CDR3 has 14 residues. Trimming pared 1 base from V and 5 bases from J, leaving 9 bases between. The CDR3 DNA is TGTGCCAGCAGTTTAGTAGGGGAGGACAATGAGCAGTTCTTC. Protein sequence: CASSLVGEDNEQFF.